The 18 T cell receptor beta chains reported below all come from one sample, sequenced in a study of cytomegalovirus exposure and HLA in healthy donors. Researchers ran the PCR with 60 Vbeta and 13 Jbeta primers. This table comes from immunoSEQ multiplex PCR, and its TCRdb copy is limited to in-frame clones, with some not included. The table includes about 98,000 clones, 69% detected once. The sequenced sample was PBMCs. These receptors were collected from a female donor in good health and CMV-seronegative.

V gene TRBV5-1 combines with J gene TRBJ2-7, with D perhaps TRBD2 (5 bases). CDR1 and CDR2 from the germline V gene are SGHRS and YFSETQ. CDR3 size: 15 residues. Trimming took 0 bases from V and 6 from J, leaving 16 bases between them. CDR3 residues: CASSLAGVQGSEQYF. CDR3 DNA: TGCGCCAGCAGCTTGGCCGGGGTCCAAGGGTCCGAGCAGTACTTC. Based on the CDR3 plus reference TRBV5-1 and TRBJ2-7, the full variable domain is KAGVTQTPRYLIKTRGQQVTLSCSPISGHRSVSWYQQTPGQGLQFLFEYFSETQRNKGNFPGRFSGRQFSNSRSEMNVSTLELGDSALYLCASSLAGVQGSEQYFGPGTRLTVT.

The chain carries TRBV11-2 and TRBJ1-2; D not resolved. Germline V gene data show CDR1 as SGHAT and CDR2 as FQNNGV. The CDR3 is 10 amino acids. The germline V and J ends were trimmed by 10 bases and 6 bases, with 9 bases remaining between them. The DNA for the CDR3 is TGTGCCACTATAAATAATGGCTACACCTTC. It specifies CATINNGYTF.

This chain uses TRBV6-4 with TRBJ2-1, with 9 bases lining up with TRBD2. The CDR3 is 14 residues long. The junction had 2 bases not matched to a gene; V was cut back by 2 bases and J by 6 bases. Germline CDR1 MRHNA, CDR2 SNTAGT. Written as DNA, the CDR3 is TGTGCCAGCAGTGACGGGCGGGAGGGCAATGAGCAGTTCTTC. Translation gives CASSDGREGNEQFF.

This clone was seen a few times. This chain uses TRBV6-5 with TRBJ1-5, with 9 positions matching TRBD1. Trimming cost V 8 bases and J 4 bases; bases outside gene matches: 9. Germline CDR1 reads MNHEY; CDR2 reads SVGAGI. The CDR3 is 15 residues long. The CDR3 spells CASSLGTGRNQPQHF. DNA for the CDR3: TGTGCCAGCTCCCTCGGGACAGGGAGGAATCAGCCCCAGCATTTT.

This clone showed up just a few times. V is TRBV7-9 and J is TRBJ1-1; no clear D. V lost 4 bases and J lost 1, with 7 bases in between. The germline V gene has CDR1 SEHNR and CDR2 FQNEAQ (reference sequence). The CDR3 runs to 13 residues. Here the CDR3 reads CASSSNRNTEAFF. The DNA of the CDR3 is TGTGCCAGCAGCTCCAACAGGAACACTGAAGCTTTCTTT.

The chain uses TRBV11-2 and TRBJ1-2; maybe TRBD1 (6 bases). The V and J ends lost 0 bases and 5 bases respectively, with 13 bases between them. CDR3 length: 15 residues. The germline V gene encodes CDR1 SGHAT and CDR2 FQNNGV. CDR3 sequence reads: CASSLEFGGQYGYTF. The CDR3 DNA reads as TGTGCCAGCAGCTTAGAGTTTGGAGGACAGTATGGCTACACCTTC.

This clone was detected a few times. The same CDR3 can be traced to other DNA sequences in this sample. The genes are TRBV7-6 and TRBJ1-1; D is ambiguous. The CDR3 consists of 13 residues. CDR1 is SGHVS, CDR2 FNYEAQ, per germline. Deletions cut 1 base from V and 1 base from J, with 4 bases between. CDR3 DNA: TGTGCCAGCAGCTTAGACAGGAACACTGAAGCTTTCTTT. It translates to CASSLDRNTEAFF.

J is TRBJ2-7 and V is TRBV11-2; the D gene is possibly TRBD2 (6 bases). CDR1 is SGHAT, CDR2 FQNNGV, per germline. The CDR3 covers 14 residues. V gave up 3 bases and J gave up 3 bases, with 12 bases separating them. As DNA, the CDR3 is TGTGCCAGCAGCTTGGGGACTGGAATCTACGAGCAGTACTTC. Protein sequence: CASSLGTGIYEQYF.

The rearrangement joins TRBV11-1 to TRBJ2-1; TRBD2 matches at 11 bases. Germline values: CDR1 SGHAT, CDR2 FQDESV (reference sequence). CDR3 length equals 17 residues. Trimming removed 1 base from V and 5 bases from J; junction bases left unmatched: 7. The CDR3 nucleotides read TGTGCCAGCAGCTTAGTCCTTAGCGGGAGGGGGGACAATGAGCAGTTCTTC. Translated: CASSLVLSGRGDNEQFF.

This clone occurred once. The chain carries TRBV11-3 and TRBJ2-7; the match to TRBD1 covers 9 bases. Germline V gene data show CDR1 as SGHNT and CDR2 as YENEEA. CDR3 size: 14 residues. The V and J ends lost 3 bases and 6 bases, in that order; junction bases with no gene match: 6. CDR3: CASSFAGQGGEQYF. CDR3 nucleotides: TGTGCCAGCAGCTTCGCGGGACAGGGAGGCGAGCAGTACTTC.

V usage is TRBV5-8 and J usage is TRBJ2-7; 8 bases line up with TRBD1. The germline V gene encodes CDR1 SGHTS and CDR2 YDEGEE. Trimming cost V 0 bases and J 5 bases; bases outside gene matches: 10. The CDR3 is 16 amino acids. The CDR3, as DNA: TGTGCCAGCAGCTTGGGACAGGGGCTTTCTTGGGACGAGCAGTACTTC. This gives the protein CASSLGQGLSWDEQYF.

As for this clone: At one boundary the junction diverges from the germline segment, which might be a read error. This sequence joins TRBV7-7 and TRBJ2-6, with 7 positions matching TRBD2. Germline V lookup: CDR1 SSHAT, CDR2 FNYEAQ (reference sequence). CDR3 size: 14 residues. The CDR3 DNA follows: TGTGCTAGCAGCCGGGGGGCTGGGGCCAACGTCCTGACTTTC. Its translation is CASSRGAGANVLTF.

This clone was counted only a few times. The gene calls are TRBV29-1 and TRBJ1-6, with 12 bases identical to TRBD1. The V gene end was trimmed by 7 bases and the J gene end by 8 bases; junction bases not matched to a gene: 18. CDR3 length equals 18 residues. Germline assignment: CDR1 SQVTM and CDR2 ANQGSEA. The CDR3 loop reads CSAGTPGQGASGYSPLHF. CDR3 nucleotide sequence: TGCAGCGCTGGGACCCCGGGACAGGGGGCCTCCGGCTATTCACCCCTCCACTTT.

This sequence joins TRBV6-5 and TRBJ2-2; 8 positions agree with TRBD1. Trimming at V came to 6 bases and at J to 6 bases, leaving 6 bases not matched to a gene. This CDR3 has 14 residues. Germline assignment: CDR1 MNHEY and CDR2 SVGAGI. The DNA of the CDR3 is TGTGCCAGCAGGGCACCAGGGGGCCCCGGGGAGCTGTTTTTT. It is translated as CASRAPGGPGELFF.

This chain uses TRBV5-4 with TRBJ2-5; 7 bases agree with TRBD2. After removal of 5 bases from V and 1 base from J, the junction contained 2 bases not matched to a gene. Germline V gene data show CDR1 as SGHNT and CDR2 as YYREEE (reference sequence). The length of the CDR3 is 13 residues. This CDR3 is CASRASGQETQYF. The CDR3 DNA follows: TGTGCCAGCAGGGCTAGCGGCCAAGAGACCCAGTACTTC.

The rearrangement joins TRBV7-3 to TRBJ2-2; the match to TRBD2 covers 9 bases. V trimming: 5 bases; J trimming: 12 bases; junction bases outside the gene matches: 28. There are 20 residues in the CDR3. Germline loops: CDR1 SGHTA, CDR2 FQGTGA. The CDR3 sequence is CASSGGPTGAGGPMTGQLFF. The CDR3 DNA follows: TGTGCCAGCAGCGGAGGCCCTACAGGGGCGGGAGGGCCGATGACGGGTCAGCTGTTTTTT.

The rearrangement joins TRBV27 to TRBJ1-1; maybe TRBD1 (5 bases). The CDR3 covers 14 residues. Trimming removed 2 bases at V and 4 bases at J, with 11 bases between. CDR1 and CDR2 (germline): MNHEY, SMNVEV (reference sequence). CDR3 loop: CASSLAGLGTEAFF. As DNA, the CDR3 is TGTGCCAGCAGTTTAGCAGGGTTAGGCACTGAAGCTTTCTTT.

The J gene is TRBJ1-5, the V gene TRBV19; D call uncertain. The CDR3 has 16 residues. Trimming shortened V by 3 bases and J by 5 bases, and 17 bases separated the two germline ends. Germline V gene sequence: CDR1 LNHDA, CDR2 SQIVND (reference sequence). The CDR3 DNA reads TGTGCCAGTAGTATGGCGGGCAAAACCTCTCATCAGCCCCAGCATTTT. It translates to CASSMAGKTSHQPQHF.